The rows below give T cell receptor beta chains drawn from one sample of a study of cytomegalovirus exposure and HLA in healthy donors. Assay: immunoSEQ multiplex PCR; the TCRdb copy retains only in-frame clones and omits some. In the table there are about 330,000 clones, around 86% of which are singletons. Source material: PBMCs. Source of these receptors: a young woman in good health and CMV-seronegative. The CDR3 runs from the conserved cysteine through the conserved F or W. Fields, in order: J gene, V gene, CDR3 length, D gene, clone size, CDR3 protein, CDR3 DNA. The D gene is left open where the match is weak. Where a row states a size, it is once, few, many or the class of an expanded clone; other rows omit it.

J: TRBJ1-3
V: TRBV6-5
length: 11
D: NA
size: NA
CDR3: CASSSPSGWYF
DNA: TGTGCCAGCAGTTCCCCGAGTGGTTGGTATTTT

J: TRBJ1-5
V: TRBV19
length: 15
D: TRBD1
size: once
CDR3: CASSDEDRGPQPQHF
DNA: TGTGCCAGTAGTGACGAGGACAGGGGGCCTCAGCCCCAGCATTTT

J: TRBJ1-2
V: TRBV28
length: 14
D: TRBD1
size: NA
CDR3: CASSLPGGWGGYTF
DNA: TGTGCCAGCAGTTTACCAGGGGGCTGGGGTGGCTACACCTTC

J: TRBJ2-2
V: TRBV7-2
length: 16
D: NA
size: NA
CDR3: CASSSLSVANTGELFF
DNA: TGTGCCAGCAGCTCGCTCTCGGTAGCAAACACCGGGGAGCTGTTTTTT

J: TRBJ1-1
V: TRBV6-6
length: 14
D: NA
size: few
CDR3: CASSPGQINTEAFF
DNA: TGTGCCAGCAGTCCGGGACAAATAAACACTGAAGCTTTCTTT

J: TRBJ2-3
V: TRBV11-2
length: 16
D: TRBD2
size: NA
CDR3: CASSQTISGREGTQYF
DNA: TGTGCCAGCAGCCAGACAATTAGCGGGAGGGAAGGTACGCAGTATTTT

J: TRBJ1-5
V: TRBV4-2
length: 13
D: NA
size: once
CDR3: CASSQDYDQPQHF
DNA: TGTGCCAGCAGCCAAGATTATGATCAGCCCCAGCATTTT

J: TRBJ2-3
V: TRBV27
length: 18
D: TRBD2
size: NA
CDR3: CASSKGTSGIPSTDTQYF
DNA: TGTGCCAGCAGCAAGGGTACTAGCGGGATCCCTAGCACAGATACGCAGTATTTT

J: TRBJ2-4
V: TRBV27
length: 15
D: TRBD1
size: once
CDR3: CASSLDGTGKNIQYF
DNA: TGTGCCAGCAGTTTGGACGGGACAGGCAAAAACATTCAGTACTTC

J: TRBJ1-2
V: TRBV30
length: 15
D: NA
size: NA
CDR3: CALGHGQPITYGYTF
DNA: TGTGCCTTAGGACATGGACAGCCCATAACCTATGGCTACACCTTC

J: TRBJ2-5
V: TRBV4-2
length: 13
D: NA
size: NA
CDR3: CASSQVIQETQYF
DNA: TGTGCCAGCAGCCAAGTAATCCAAGAGACCCAGTACTTC

J: TRBJ1-5
V: TRBV29-1
length: 12
D: NA
size: few
CDR3: CSVAGSNQPQHF
DNA: TGCAGCGTTGCAGGTAGCAATCAGCCCCAGCATTTT

J: TRBJ2-2
V: TRBV5-1
length: 15
D: NA
size: NA
CDR3: CASSPGSSNTGELFF
DNA: TGCGCCAGCAGCCCCGGGTCATCGAACACCGGGGAGCTGTTTTTT

J: TRBJ2-2
V: TRBV6-5
length: 15
D: NA
size: NA
CDR3: CASSDFRYNTGELFF
DNA: TGTGCCAGCAGTGACTTCAGGTACAACACCGGGGAGCTGTTTTTT

J: TRBJ2-4
V: TRBV4-3
length: 16
D: TRBD1
size: once
CDR3: CASSQNDREYKNIQYF
DNA: TGCGCCAGCAGCCAAAACGACAGGGAGTACAAAAACATTCAGTACTTC

J: TRBJ2-1
V: TRBV27
length: 17
D: TRBD2
size: NA
CDR3: CASSLSSGRPSYNEQFF
DNA: TGTGCCAGCAGTTTGTCTAGCGGGAGGCCCTCCTACAATGAGCAGTTCTTC

J: TRBJ2-1
V: TRBV7-3
length: 15
D: TRBD1
size: NA
CDR3: CASSLGQGTYNEQFF
DNA: TGTGCCAGCAGCTTGGGACAGGGCACCTACAATGAGCAGTTCTTC

J: TRBJ2-7
V: TRBV28
length: 13
D: NA
size: NA
CDR3: CASSPSTGNEQYF
DNA: TGTGCCAGCAGCCCATCTACAGGGAACGAGCAGTACTTC

J: TRBJ1-2
V: TRBV6-5
length: 13
D: TRBD1
size: NA
CDR3: CASSQWYRGGYTF
DNA: TGTGCCAGCAGTCAATGGTACAGGGGTGGCTACACCTTC

J: TRBJ2-7
V: TRBV13
length: 14
D: TRBD1
size: NA
CDR3: CASGSGTGVPEQYF
DNA: TGTGCCAGCGGCTCCGGGACAGGGGTTCCCGAGCAGTACTTC

J: TRBJ2-3
V: TRBV9
length: 15
D: TRBD2
size: NA
CDR3: CASSVVAGSTDTQYF
DNA: TGTGCCAGCAGCGTTGTAGCGGGGAGCACAGATACGCAGTATTTT

J: TRBJ1-2
V: TRBV6-5
length: 15
D: NA
size: NA
CDR3: CASSPSEGANYGYTF
DNA: TGTGCCAGCAGTCCCTCGGAGGGAGCGAACTATGGCTACACCTTC

J: TRBJ2-7
V: TRBV29-1
length: 12
D: NA
size: NA
CDR3: CSVRDTLDEQYF
DNA: TGCAGCGTCCGGGACACCCTTGACGAGCAGTACTTC

J: TRBJ2-7
V: TRBV7-2
length: 14
D: NA
size: NA
CDR3: CASSSRRDAYEQYF
DNA: TGTGCCAGCAGCAGCCGGCGGGATGCCTACGAGCAGTACTTC

J: TRBJ1-1
V: TRBV14
length: 13
D: TRBD1
size: NA
CDR3: CASSGTGVSEAFF
DNA: TGTGCCAGCAGTGGGACAGGGGTTTCTGAAGCTTTCTTT

J: TRBJ1-2
V: TRBV5-4
length: 16
D: TRBD1
size: NA
CDR3: CASSRGQGNEGYGYTF
DNA: TGTGCCAGCAGCAGGGGACAGGGGAACGAGGGTTATGGCTACACCTTC

J: TRBJ1-1
V: TRBV4-3
length: 13
D: NA
size: few
CDR3: CASSQGSNTEAFF
DNA: TGCGCCAGCAGCCAAGGTAGTAACACTGAAGCTTTCTTT

J: TRBJ2-7
V: TRBV4-3
length: 15
D: NA
size: NA
CDR3: CASSQDGGGAAEQYF
DNA: TGCGCCAGCAGCCAAGATGGAGGGGGCGCGGCCGAGCAGTACTTC

J: TRBJ1-5
V: TRBV6-1
length: 14
D: TRBD1
size: NA
CDR3: CASSDRGSYQPQHF
DNA: TGTGCCAGCAGTGACAGGGGGTCGTATCAGCCCCAGCATTTT

J: TRBJ2-7
V: TRBV13
length: 13
D: TRBD2
size: few
CDR3: CASSTSGSYEQYF
DNA: TGTGCCAGCAGCACTAGCGGGAGTTACGAGCAGTACTTC

J: TRBJ1-5
V: TRBV28
length: 15
D: TRBD1
size: NA
CDR3: CASSLRDRVNQPQHF
DNA: TGTGCCAGCAGTTTAAGGGACAGAGTAAATCAGCCCCAGCATTTT

J: TRBJ2-5
V: TRBV19
length: 13
D: NA
size: NA
CDR3: CASSVGRQETQYF
DNA: TGTGCCAGTAGTGTGGGCAGACAAGAGACCCAGTACTTC

J: TRBJ1-1
V: TRBV9
length: 13
D: NA
size: NA
CDR3: CASSVGRSTEAFF
DNA: TGTGCCAGCAGCGTAGGACGGAGCACTGAAGCTTTCTTT

J: TRBJ2-7
V: TRBV4-3
length: 15
D: NA
size: NA
CDR3: CASSQDTGRSYEQYF
DNA: TGCGCCAGCAGCCAAGATACGGGGAGATCCTACGAGCAGTACTTC

J: TRBJ2-2
V: TRBV4-3
length: 17
D: NA
size: NA
CDR3: CASSQEFVRGSSGELFF
DNA: TGCGCCAGCAGCCAAGAATTTGTCAGGGGTTCATCCGGGGAGCTGTTTTTT

J: TRBJ1-1
V: TRBV4-3
length: 15
D: NA
size: NA
CDR3: CASSQVWGGNTEAFF
DNA: TGCGCCAGCAGCCAAGTTTGGGGAGGAAACACTGAAGCTTTCTTT

J: TRBJ1-2
V: TRBV11-2
length: 16
D: NA
size: NA
CDR3: CASSSPGGQPNYGYTF
DNA: TGTGCCAGCAGCTCCCCGGGTGGACAGCCAAACTATGGCTACACCTTC

J: TRBJ2-6
V: TRBV27
length: 18
D: NA
size: NA
CDR3: CASRPRGGLFSGANVLTF
DNA: TGTGCCAGCAGGCCTAGGGGGGGCCTATTCTCTGGGGCCAACGTCCTGACTTTC

J: TRBJ1-1
V: TRBV27
length: 14
D: TRBD1
size: NA
CDR3: CATNSGQLNTEAFF
DNA: TGTGCCACCAACTCGGGACAGTTGAACACTGAAGCTTTCTTT

J: TRBJ2-5
V: TRBV2
length: 15
D: TRBD2
size: few
CDR3: CASSEALAGGETQYF
DNA: TGTGCCAGCAGTGAAGCGCTAGCGGGGGGGGAGACCCAGTACTTC

J: TRBJ2-7
V: TRBV6-1
length: 15
D: NA
size: NA
CDR3: CASSLGWEKEYEQYF
DNA: TGTGCCAGCAGTCTAGGGTGGGAGAAGGAATACGAGCAGTACTTC